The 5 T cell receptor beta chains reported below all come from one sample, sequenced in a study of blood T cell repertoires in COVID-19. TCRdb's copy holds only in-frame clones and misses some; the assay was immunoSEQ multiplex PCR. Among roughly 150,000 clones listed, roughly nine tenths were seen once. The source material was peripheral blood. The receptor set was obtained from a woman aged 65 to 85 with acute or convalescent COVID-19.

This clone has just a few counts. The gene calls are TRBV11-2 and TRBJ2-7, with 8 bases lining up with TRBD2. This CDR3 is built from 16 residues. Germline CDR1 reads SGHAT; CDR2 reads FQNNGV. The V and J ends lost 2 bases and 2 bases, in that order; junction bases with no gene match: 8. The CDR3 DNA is TGTGCCAGCAGCTTACTAACTAGCGGACTTACCTACGAGCAGTACTTC. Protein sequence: CASSLLTSGLTYEQYF.

The CDR3 reads CATSDRGTGVTDTQYF. The CDR3 DNA sequence: TGTGCCACCAGTGACCGGGGGACAGGAGTAACAGATACGCAGTATTTT. The V call is TRBV24-1, the J call TRBJ2-3; 8 bases map to TRBD1. With 4 bases clipped from V and 3 bases from J, the junction kept 8 bases outside the gene matches. The CDR3 covers 16 residues. From germline, CDR1 is KGHDR and CDR2 SFDVKD.

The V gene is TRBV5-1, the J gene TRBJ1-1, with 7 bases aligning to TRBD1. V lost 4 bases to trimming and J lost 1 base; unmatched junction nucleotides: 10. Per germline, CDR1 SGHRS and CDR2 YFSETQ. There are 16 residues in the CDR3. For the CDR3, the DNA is TGCGCCAGCAGCCCTTTGATAAGGGGGCGGAACACTGAAGCTTTCTTT. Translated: CASSPLIRGRNTEAFF.

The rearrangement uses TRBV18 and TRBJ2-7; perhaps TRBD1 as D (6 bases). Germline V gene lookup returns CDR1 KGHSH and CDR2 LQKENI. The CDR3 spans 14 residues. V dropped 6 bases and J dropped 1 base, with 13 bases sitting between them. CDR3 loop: CASSPPGASYEQYF. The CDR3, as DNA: TGTGCCAGCTCGCCCCCAGGGGCGTCCTACGAGCAGTACTTC.

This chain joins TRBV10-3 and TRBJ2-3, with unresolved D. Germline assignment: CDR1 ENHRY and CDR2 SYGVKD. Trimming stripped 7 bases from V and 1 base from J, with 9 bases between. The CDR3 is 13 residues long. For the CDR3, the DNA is TGTGCCATCAATGGCGGAGGCACAGATACGCAGTATTTT. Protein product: CAINGGGTDTQYF.